This T cell receptor beta chain was sequenced for a study of beta chain features in type 1 diabetes (dated by TCRdb to the late 2010s). With respect to the entire study: Mean age, gender distribution, total cell number and subset yield did not differ between patients and healthy donors. A total of about 110,000,000 sorted cells were examined across all samples, and a strong correlation was observed between cell number per subset and RNA yield. The study compared TCRB repertoires of sorted circulating CD4+ T cell subsets between recently diagnosed type 1 diabetes patients and matched healthy donors. Naive and central memory subsets were obtained from all 30 or so donors, but regulatory and stem cell-like memory subsets were isolated from only 8 patients and roughly eight healthy donors.

The entire isolated RNA was reverse transcribed using the High Capacity cDNA Reverse Transcription Kit, and thus expressed TCRB transcripts were sequenced. Deep immunoSEQ sequencing was applied to naive, central memory and regulatory T cell samples, giving an average of around 3.8 million total reads per sample. After sorted cells were lysed in RLT buffer, RNA was extracted with DNase-treated RNeasy Micro or Mini kits, with the choice depending on cell number. To prevent cross-contamination, every cell subset was processed on its own, while patient and healthy donor samples were processed together. TCRB sequences were amplified from cDNA with the immunoSEQ multiplex PCR, producing 87-bp fragments spanning the CDR3 region. Sequencing of the amplicons was performed on the Illumina HiSeq platform. From the authors' description of their analysis: PCR bias was computationally corrected using synthetic template baselines, reads within Hamming distance 2 were collapsed, and singletons that could not be merged were discarded. Reads were aligned against IMGT to assign V, D and J genes, CDR3 length and insertions or deletions at six rearrangement sites. Within each subset, clonotype counts were normalized to sorted cell number, and only after that were true diversity and Gini coefficients computed with the tcR R package. The overlap coefficient, calculated on TCRB nucleotide sequences, was used to measure repertoire sharing. As a proxy for the pre-selection repertoire, out-of-frame TCRB sequences from naive cells were analyzed. This immuneACCESS table, as held by TCRdb, lists in-frame sequences with V and J called but not all clones. Of the missing ones, under half trace to an unresolved V gene in checked studies; the others have no known cause. The V and J calls and the clone size are those of that table, but D and trimming were determined from the DNA. Within this sample are about 360,000 clones, with around 12% of them counted one time only. The top ten constitute approximately 0.015% of the sample.

CDR1 and CDR2 were assigned from the germline V gene as SQVTM and ANQGSEA. Between the V and J ends, shortened by 7 bases and 1 base respectively, the junction contains 13 bases. The CDR3 measures 13 amino acids from cysteine to phenylalanine. The retained sequence is limited to the CDR3, 39 bases, with the frame set at the first base. A single peripheral blood draw of about 120 mL on average was collected from each donor into heparinised tubes. Using a panel that included CD45RO, CCR7, CD25, CD127, CD95 and CD27, naive, central memory, regulatory and stem cell-like memory CD4+ T cells were sorted on a BD FACSAria II. All sorted populations exceeded 95% purity. Right away, PBMCs were isolated by Lymphoprep density gradient centrifugation and were stained directly, with no culture step. Samples were stained and sorted in pairs, with one healthy donor and one patient per experiment, so that batch effects were minimized.

On this clone: It lacks a known antigen. Qualities for individual bases were not recorded, and no much larger clone is one base off.

What the work shows at the level of the full study, not this receptor alone: Naive, central memory and regulatory TCRB repertoires appeared more similar among patients than among healthy donors. PCR might favor shorter templates, but patient and control samples were amplified and corrected together, so any skew would affect both groups equally. Because cDNA rather than genomic DNA was sequenced, highly expressing activated cells could have been over-represented, although no difference in activation and CD3 levels was found between groups. At VDJ recombination sites, patients with type 1 diabetes made fewer insertions and deleted more nucleotides, a pattern implying thymic rearrangement abnormalities. A moderate but significant shortening of TCRB CDR3 length was observed in type 1 diabetes patients in all four CD4+ subsets. Because the HLA sub-analyses included only small numbers of individuals, any influence of HLA type on TCRB rearrangement was left unresolved.

This chain is built from TRBV29-1 and TRBJ1-1, with a tentative D gene TRBD1 over 5 matching bases. The sample consisted of naive CD4+ T cells from blood. The label giving this sample's cell subset or site can be read as: true naive CD4+ T cells. This TCR came from a man aged 18 to 30 in good health. For the CDR3, the sequence is CSAPGPPNTEAFF. The sequenced DNA is TGCAGCGCCCCAGGGCCCCCGAACACTGAAGCTTTCTTT. Outside the CDR3, residues come from the reference TRBV29-1 and TRBJ1-1 proteins, so the full variable domain is: SAVISQKPSRDICQRGTSLTIQCQVDSQVTMMFWYRQQPGQSLTLIATANQGSEATYESGFVIDKFPISRPNLTFSTLTVSNMSPEDSSIYLCSAPGPPNTEAFFGQGTRLTVV.